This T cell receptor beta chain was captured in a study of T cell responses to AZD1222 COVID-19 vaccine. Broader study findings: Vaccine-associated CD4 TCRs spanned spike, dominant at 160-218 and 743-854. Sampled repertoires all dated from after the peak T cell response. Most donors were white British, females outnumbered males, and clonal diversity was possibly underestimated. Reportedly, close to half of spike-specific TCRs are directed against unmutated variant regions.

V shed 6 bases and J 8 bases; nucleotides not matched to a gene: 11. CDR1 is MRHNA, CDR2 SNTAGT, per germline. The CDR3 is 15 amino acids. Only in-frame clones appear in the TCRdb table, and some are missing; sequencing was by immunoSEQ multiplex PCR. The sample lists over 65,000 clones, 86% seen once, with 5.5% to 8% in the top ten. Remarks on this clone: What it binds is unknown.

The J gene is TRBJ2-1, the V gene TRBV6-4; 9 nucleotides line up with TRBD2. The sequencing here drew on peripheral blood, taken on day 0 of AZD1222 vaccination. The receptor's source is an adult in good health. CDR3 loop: CASRELAGPTYEQFF. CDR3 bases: TGTGCCAGCAGGGAACTAGCGGGCCCTACATATGAGCAGTTCTTC.